The 31 T cell receptor beta chains in this list originate from one sample, sequenced in a study of regulatory T cells in long-lasting Graves disease. According to the study, TCR beta libraries were built with iRepertoire HTBI primers and CDR3-region Arm-PCR. TCRdb reprocessed the multiplex PCR reads via MiXCR and lists one record per CDR3 protein. The repertoire holds about 470,000 distinct CDR3 sequences, with 20% to 25% as singletons. Documented time point: persistent/refractory GD, antithyroid drugs over 5 years with positive TRAb. PBMC-extracted RNA yielded the TCR library. Sequenced here: peripheral blood mononuclear cells (PBMCs), sampled when the disease was refractory, from a patient treated with antithyroid drugs. The receptors stem from a female donor with Graves disease.

This clonotype was found once. V is TRBV7-8 and J is TRBJ1-1, with D maybe TRBD1 (5 bases). Germline loops: CDR1 SGHVS, CDR2 FQNEAQ. The V end lost 5 bases, the J end lost 2 bases, and 12 bases lay between the germline ends. This CDR3 spans 14 amino acids. The CDR3 reads CASSRGTDNTEAFF. In DNA form, the CDR3 reads TGTGCCAGCAGCCGGGGGACGGACAACACTGAAGCTTTCTTT.

This chain links TRBV12-3 or TRBV12-4 with TRBJ2-3; 8 nucleotides match TRBD2. The CDR3 covers 16 residues. Trimming took 6 bases from V and 2 from J; bases not matched to a gene: 10. The CDR3 spells CASSRELAATTDTQYF. The CDR3, as DNA: TGTGCCAGCAGCCGCGAACTAGCGGCAACCACAGATACGCAGTATTTT.

V gene TRBV7-6 combines with J gene TRBJ2-2; the D is unclear. Deletions cut 6 bases from V and 5 bases from J, with 10 bases between. This CDR3 contains 13 residues. From germline, CDR1 is SGHVS and CDR2 FNYEAQ. CDR3 DNA sequence: TGTGCCAGCAGGAAATCCAGTACCGGGGAGCTGTTTTTT. Protein product: CASRKSSTGELFF.

This clonotype was seen ten or more times. The V call is TRBV11-2, the J call TRBJ2-5; 9 nucleotides match TRBD1. Germline CDR1 SGHAT, CDR2 FQNNGV. The CDR3 consists of 16 residues. V trimming: 2 bases; J trimming: 4 bases; junction bases outside the gene matches: 8. CDR3 in DNA: TGTGCCAGCAGCTTACTCCGGACAGGGGATGGAGAGACCCAGTACTTC. Translated, it gives CASSLLRTGDGETQYF.

This chain joins TRBV11-1 and TRBJ2-7; no reliable D call. CDR1 is SGHAT and CDR2 is FQDESV in the germline V gene (reference sequence). The CDR3 totals 14 residues. Trimming took off 7 bases at V and 2 bases at J, with 15 bases between the two ends. The CDR3, as DNA: TGTGCCAGCACCCTTGGTGGGTTTCCCTACGAGCAGTACTTC. This gives the protein CASTLGGFPYEQYF. Full variable domain (remainder filled in from reference TRBV11-1 and TRBJ2-7): EAEVAQSPRYKITEKSQAVAFWCDPISGHATLYWYRQILGQGPELLVQFQDESVVDDSQLPKDRFSAERLKGVDSTLKIQPAELGDSAMYLCASTLGGFPYEQYFGPGTRLTVT.

Many counts were recorded for this clonotype. The genes are TRBV5-1 and TRBJ1-1; TRBD1 aligns across 7 bases. Germline values: CDR1 SGHRS, CDR2 YFSETQ. The CDR3 consists of 14 residues. Unmatched junction bases numbered 8, after V lost 4 bases and J lost 5 bases. The CDR3 is CASSRGQEGTEAFF. The CDR3 DNA reads as TGCGCCAGCAGCCGCGGACAGGAGGGGACTGAAGCTTTCTTT.

This clonotype was observed a handful of times. This chain connects TRBV20-1 to TRBJ2-2; 7 bases line up with TRBD1. From germline, CDR1 is DFQATT and CDR2 SNEGSKA (reference sequence). V was clipped by 4 bases and J by 4 bases; unmatched bases: 6. This CDR3 comprises 14 residues. The CDR3 coding sequence is TGCAGTGCTAAGATTACAGGGGTCACCGGGGAGCTGTTTTTT. This translates into CSAKITGVTGELFF.

The V gene is TRBV7-9, the J gene TRBJ1-5; tentatively, D is TRBD1 (5 bases). CDR1 and CDR2 (germline): SEHNR, FQNEAQ (reference sequence). The CDR3 runs 16 residues. Trimming pared 5 bases from V and 0 bases from J, leaving 14 bases between. CDR3 nucleotide sequence: TGTGCCAGCAGCGGCGGGGGTCCGTATAGCAATCAGCCCCAGCATTTT. It yields the protein CASSGGGPYSNQPQHF.

The genes are TRBV6-1 and TRBJ1-5; 8 bases align to TRBD1. Trimming took 6 bases from V and 9 from J; bases not matched to a gene: 10. The germline CDR1 and CDR2 sequences are MNHNS and SASEGT. The CDR3 is 14 residues long. The CDR3 region is CASRPDRGLWPQHF. The CDR3 region has the DNA TGTGCCAGCAGGCCCGACAGGGGACTATGGCCCCAGCATTTT.

This clonotype has just a few counts. As DNA, the CDR3 is TGTGCCAGCAGCTATACTAGCGGGGGGAACCAAGAGACCCAGTACTTC. Its protein is CASSYTSGGNQETQYF. The rearrangement joins TRBV13 to TRBJ2-5, with 12 bases aligning to TRBD2. The CDR3 runs to 16 residues. Germline values: CDR1 PRHDT, CDR2 FYEKMQ (reference sequence). The V and J ends lost 4 bases and 0 bases, in that order; junction bases with no gene match: 3.

Ten or more counts support this clonotype. V is TRBV28 and J is TRBJ1-6; D gene unclear. CDR1 MDHEN and CDR2 SYDVKM come from the germline V gene. The CDR3 is made up of 15 amino acids. V lost 7 bases, J lost 9 bases, and 19 bases lay in between. The CDR3 reads CASIPRWKGRSPLHF. DNA for the CDR3: TGTGCCAGCATACCCCGTTGGAAAGGGCGTTCACCCCTCCACTTT.

The rearrangement joins TRBV28 to TRBJ2-7, with 9 bases identical to TRBD1. J gave up 2 bases and V 8 bases, and 4 bases lay outside the gene matches. Germline V gene data show CDR1 as MDHEN and CDR2 as SYDVKM. The CDR3 consists of 13 residues. The CDR3 DNA follows: TGTGCCAGCGGGACAGGGAATACCTACGAGCAGTACTTC. Its translation is CASGTGNTYEQYF. Looking up the rest from reference TRBV28 and TRBJ2-7 gives the full variable domain: DVKVTQSSRYLVKRTGEKVFLECVQDMDHENMFWYRQDPGLGLRLIYFSYDVKMKEKGDIPEGYSVSREKKERFSLILESASTNQTSMYLCASGTGNTYEQYFGPGTRLTVT.

This clonotype has ten or more counts. The chain joins TRBV2 to TRBJ1-5; D is uncertain. Germline-derived CDR1 and CDR2 are SNHLY and FYNNEI. With 7 bases removed from V and 0 bases from J, the gap between germline ends came to 7 bases. This CDR3 has 13 amino acids. DNA for the CDR3: TGTGCCAGCAATGTGGATAGCAATCAGCCCCAGCATTTT. This encodes CASNVDSNQPQHF.

The rearrangement joins TRBV6-2 or TRBV6-3 to TRBJ2-6, with 11 bases that match TRBD2. Germline CDR1 and CDR2: MNHEY and SVGEGT. The CDR3 totals 17 residues. The ends lost 5 bases at V and 4 bases at J; junction bases unmatched: 7. The CDR3 DNA reads TGTGCCAGCAGTCCATTAGCGGGAGGGACCGGGGCCAACGTCCTGACTTTC. It is translated as CASSPLAGGTGANVLTF.

This clonotype was counted many times. This chain connects TRBV20-1 to TRBJ1-1; 8 nucleotides line up with TRBD1. V dropped 6 bases and J dropped 1; count of bases not matched to a gene: 4. Germline V gene sequence: CDR1 DFQATT, CDR2 SNEGSKA (reference sequence). This CDR3 region has 13 residues. In DNA form, the CDR3 reads TGCAGTGCCGAGACAGGGGAGAACACTGAAGCTTTCTTT. Its translation: CSAETGENTEAFF.

In regard to this clonotype: This clone may be a read error of a much larger clone one base away. The V gene is TRBV2, the J gene TRBJ2-5; 8 nucleotides align to TRBD1. Per germline, CDR1 SNHLY and CDR2 FYNNEI. CDR3 size: 12 residues. Here the CDR3 DNA reads TGTGCCGGCAGGGGGCAACAAGAGACCCAGTACTTC. It translates to CAGRGQQETQYF.

The chain links TRBV6-9 to TRBJ1-2; tentatively, D is TRBD1 (5 bases). CDR3 length equals 15 residues. The V and J ends lost 3 bases and 7 bases respectively, with 18 bases between them. Germline V gene sequence: CDR1 MNHGY, CDR2 SVAAGI. This CDR3 is CASSYDSLDLGGYTF. The CDR3 region has the DNA TGTGCCAGCAGTTACGACAGCTTGGACTTAGGTGGCTACACCTTC.

There are a few counts of this clonotype. The chain recombines TRBV6-2 or TRBV6-3 with TRBJ1-2, with 10 bases matching TRBD1. CDR3 length: 15 amino acids. The V and J ends lost 2 bases and 8 bases, in that order; junction bases with no gene match: 8. The germline gives CDR1 MNHEY, CDR2 SVGEGT. CDR3 in amino acids: CASSYPFGTGDGYTF. The CDR3 DNA reads TGTGCCAGCAGTTACCCATTCGGGACAGGGGACGGCTACACCTTC.

This clonotype was seen repeatedly, ten times or more. The chain uses TRBV28 and TRBJ2-7, with TRBD1 matching over 10 bases. Germline CDR1 is MDHEN and CDR2 is SYDVKM. With 7 bases clipped from V and 5 bases from J, the junction kept 8 bases outside the gene matches. This CDR3 spans 14 amino acids. CDR3 DNA: TGTGCCAGCAAAAGGGACAGGGGTTTTAACGAGCAGTACTTC. It yields the protein CASKRDRGFNEQYF. Complete variable domain (other parts from reference TRBV28 and TRBJ2-7): DVKVTQSSRYLVKRTGEKVFLECVQDMDHENMFWYRQDPGLGLRLIYFSYDVKMKEKGDIPEGYSVSREKKERFSLILESASTNQTSMYLCASKRDRGFNEQYFGPGTRLTVT.

The V gene is TRBV5-1, the J gene TRBJ2-2, with a possible D match to TRBD2 (6 bases). Trimming cost V 3 bases and J 6 bases, with 15 bases left between them. Per the germline V gene, CDR1 is SGHRS and CDR2 is YFSETQ. The CDR3 has 15 residues. This CDR3 is CASSWGVLASGELFF. CDR3 in DNA: TGCGCCAGCAGCTGGGGCGTACTAGCATCCGGGGAGCTGTTTTTT.

This clonotype was recorded at least ten times. CDR3 DNA: TGCAGCGTTGAAGGGGGTTCGGCCGAGCAGTACTTC. Translated: CSVEGGSAEQYF. The gene calls are TRBV29-1 and TRBJ2-7; D is unclear. The CDR3 covers 12 residues. Germline CDR1 SQVTM, CDR2 ANQGSEA. The V end lost 1 base, the J end lost 6 bases, and 10 bases lay between the germline ends.

Ten or more counts support this clonotype. The rearrangement uses TRBV28 and TRBJ1-1; D is unclear. Deletions cut 5 bases from V and 0 bases from J, with 16 bases between. The CDR3 totals 16 residues. CDR1 is MDHEN, CDR2 SYDVKM, per germline. The CDR3 DNA reads TGTGCCAGCAGTGCGCCCGGACTGTCCATGAACACTGAAGCTTTCTTT. Its protein product is CASSAPGLSMNTEAFF.

This chain links TRBV27 with TRBJ2-7; a possible D gene is TRBD2 (5 bases). The CDR3 is made up of 14 amino acids. V was pared by 2 bases and J by 2 bases, with 10 bases between. From germline, CDR1 is MNHEY and CDR2 SMNVEV (reference sequence). As DNA, the CDR3 is TGTGCCAGCAGTTTAGGGAGCGGTGCCTACGAGCAGTACTTC. Encoded protein: CASSLGSGAYEQYF.

The rearrangement links TRBV12-3 or TRBV12-4 to TRBJ2-2; a weak D match, TRBD1 (5 bases). Between the trimmed V and J ends, which lost 8 bases and 6 bases, there was a span of 16 bases. The CDR3 sequence is 14 residues long. CDR3 in amino acids: CASQQGIGSGELFF. CDR3 DNA sequence: TGTGCCAGCCAGCAGGGTATCGGGTCCGGGGAGCTGTTTTTT.

The V and J genes are TRBV15 and TRBJ2-7; TRBD2 matches at 11 bases. From germline, CDR1 is LNHNV and CDR2 YYDKDF (reference sequence). J gave up 3 bases and V 0 bases, and 4 bases lay outside the gene matches. This CDR3 contains 16 residues. The CDR3 here is CATSRDGTSGFYEQYF. The CDR3 region has the DNA TGTGCCACCAGCAGAGATGGGACTAGCGGATTCTACGAGCAGTACTTC.

The rearrangement uses TRBV7-9 and TRBJ2-7; D possibly corresponds to TRBD2 (5 bases). V lost 8 bases and J 2 bases, leaving 7 bases between the germline ends. The CDR3 length is 11 residues. The germline V gene encodes CDR1 SEHNR and CDR2 FQNEAQ (reference sequence). In DNA form, the CDR3 reads TGTGCCAGCGAGGGCCCCTACGAGCAGTACTTC. Translation gives CASEGPYEQYF.

The table lists this clonotype with many counts. The chain is built from TRBV12-3 or TRBV12-4 and TRBJ1-2; a possible D gene is TRBD1 (6 bases). V was trimmed by 4 bases and J by 8 bases, leaving 17 bases between them. The CDR3 is 14 residues long. CDR3 in DNA: TGTGCCAGCAGTTCAATCGGACAGACCTTCGGCTACACCTTC. Protein product: CASSSIGQTFGYTF.

A few counts support this clonotype. The chain links TRBV6-2 or TRBV6-3 to TRBJ1-1; maybe TRBD1 (5 bases). Trimming removed 6 bases from V and 0 bases from J, with 11 bases in between. The length of the CDR3 is 14 residues. The germline V gene has CDR1 MNHEY and CDR2 SVGEGT. The CDR3 sequence is CASRPGRMNTEAFF. The CDR3 DNA reads as TGTGCCAGCAGGCCGGGACGGATGAACACTGAAGCTTTCTTT.

This clonotype has just a few counts. This chain links TRBV6-2 or TRBV6-3 with TRBJ2-6; TRBD1 aligns across 11 bases. Germline V gene sequence: CDR1 MNHEY, CDR2 SVGEGT. The CDR3 is made up of 18 amino acids. Unmatched junction bases numbered 7, after V lost 4 bases and J lost 2 bases. CDR3 in DNA: TGTGCCAGCAGTTCCCCCGGGACAGGGGGAACTGGGGCCAACGTCCTGACTTTC. Amino acids: CASSSPGTGGTGANVLTF.

This clonotype was counted at least ten times. The gene calls are TRBV27 and TRBJ2-7; D is unresolved. The V end was cut by 5 bases, the J end by 3 bases, with 17 bases between. The CDR3 length is 15 residues. Germline CDR1 MNHEY, CDR2 SMNVEV (reference sequence). The CDR3 protein is CASSGAGDALYEQYF. The CDR3 DNA follows: TGTGCCAGCAGTGGTGCCGGAGATGCCCTCTACGAGCAGTACTTC.

The V and J genes are TRBV20-1 and TRBJ2-7; D is perhaps TRBD1 or TRBD2 (5 bases each). The CDR3 is 11 amino acids. Per germline, CDR1 DFQATT and CDR2 SNEGSKA (reference sequence). The V end was cut by 5 bases, the J end by 2 bases, with 7 bases between. In DNA form, the CDR3 reads TGCAGTGCTCAGGGAGCCTACGAGCAGTACTTC. Translation: CSAQGAYEQYF.